One sample yielded the 10 T cell receptor beta chains listed below, sequenced in a study of shared clonotypes between healthy human individuals. Assay: immunoSEQ multiplex PCR; the TCRdb copy retains only in-frame clones and omits some. Of 2 million to 3 million clones in the sample, roughly 93% were seen once. Sequenced sample: naive CD4+ T cells from PBMCs. Specified subset: CD45RA+ positively selected. The source is a young man in good health. Some clones in this sample may be carry-over from other donors' samples.

This chain uses TRBV6-5 with TRBJ2-7; TRBD1 aligns across 9 bases. CDR1 is MNHEY, CDR2 SVGAGI, per germline. V lost 6 bases to trimming and J lost 2 bases; unmatched junction nucleotides: 5. The CDR3 has 14 residues. The CDR3 DNA reads as TGTGCCAGCAGCCCCCGGGACAGGGCCTACGAGCAGTACTTC. Its translation is CASSPRDRAYEQYF.

This clone was seen only once. V gene TRBV28 combines with J gene TRBJ1-2; 9 positions agree with TRBD1. V lost 1 base, J lost 6 bases, and 3 bases stayed unmatched. The CDR3 has 14 amino acids. Germline V CDR1 and CDR2: MDHEN, SYDVKM. DNA for the CDR3: TGTGCCAGCAGTTTATACAGGGACAGGGATGGCTACACCTTC. The encoded protein is CASSLYRDRDGYTF.

The CDR3 region is CASSVSNSGANVLTF. In nucleotides, the CDR3 is TGTGCCAGCAGCGTATCCAACTCTGGGGCCAACGTCCTGACTTTC. The J gene is TRBJ2-6, the V gene TRBV9, with no clear D. The V end lost 1 base, the J end lost 0 bases, and 5 bases lay between the germline ends. The CDR3 runs 15 residues. Germline V gene sequence: CDR1 SGDLS, CDR2 YYNGEE.

The chain combines TRBV12-5 with TRBJ2-1; D ambiguous. The CDR3 is 15 residues long. Trimming stripped 1 base from V and 1 base from J, with 8 bases between. Per germline, CDR1 LGHNT and CDR2 FRNRAP. In nucleotides, the CDR3 is TGTGCTAGTGGTTTGGAATCCCTGTCCTACAATGAGCAGTTCTTC. It encodes CASGLESLSYNEQFF.

CDR3 DNA: TGTGCCAGCAGACTAGGACAGGGGGGCGAGACCCAGTACTTC. Translation gives CASRLGQGGETQYF. The chain has TRBV2 and TRBJ2-5, with TRBD1 matching 10 bases. Trimming took 6 bases from V and 5 from J; bases not matched to a gene: 6. Germline V lookup: CDR1 SNHLY, CDR2 FYNNEI. The length of the CDR3 is 14 residues.

This CDR3 is CASRTPQRTGDLAGANVLTF. In nucleotides, the CDR3 is TGTGCCAGCAGGACTCCTCAGCGAACAGGGGATTTGGCTGGGGCCAACGTCCTGACTTTC. This chain joins TRBV7-8 and TRBJ2-6; 7 bases are shared with TRBD1. Germline V gene data show CDR1 as SGHVS and CDR2 as FQNEAQ. The CDR3 loop spans 20 amino acids. The trim removed 6 bases at V and 2 bases at J, leaving 19 bases unmatched.

The chain joins TRBV10-1 to TRBJ2-5, with D possibly TRBD2 on 5 matching bases. CDR3 length: 13 residues. Germline lookup yields CDR1 WNHNN and CDR2 SYGVQD (reference sequence). Trimming shortened V by 4 bases and J by 2 bases, and 8 bases separated the two germline ends. The CDR3 protein is CASSAGSQETQYF. CDR3 nucleotide sequence: TGCGCCAGCAGTGCTGGGAGTCAAGAGACCCAGTACTTC.

This sequence joins TRBV27 and TRBJ1-1; 9 bases line up with TRBD1. The ends lost 5 bases at V and 2 bases at J; junction bases unmatched: 12. The CDR3 is 17 residues long. Germline V lookup: CDR1 MNHEY, CDR2 SMNVEV (reference sequence). DNA of the CDR3: TGTGCCAGCAGTCGACCGGCCGGGACAGGGTCAAACACTGAAGCTTTCTTT. Its protein product is CASSRPAGTGSNTEAFF.

V gene TRBV5-4 combines with J gene TRBJ2-5; D is undetermined. Germline values: CDR1 SGHNT, CDR2 YYREEE (reference sequence). Trimming left V 5 bases short and J 5 bases short, with 13 bases between. The CDR3 consists of 13 residues. CDR3 DNA sequence: TGTGCCAGCAGTCCGGGTCTCGGGGAGACCCAGTACTTC. Protein sequence: CASSPGLGETQYF.

The chain has TRBV6-5 and TRBJ1-1; weak D call: TRBD1 (6 bases). The CDR3 has 12 residues. Trimming cost V 5 bases and J 11 bases, with 15 bases left between them. The V gene's germline CDR1 is MNHEY and CDR2 SVGAGI. CDR3 in amino acids: CASSPQQGSAFF. The CDR3 bases are TGTGCCAGCAGTCCACAACAGGGCTCGGCTTTCTTT.